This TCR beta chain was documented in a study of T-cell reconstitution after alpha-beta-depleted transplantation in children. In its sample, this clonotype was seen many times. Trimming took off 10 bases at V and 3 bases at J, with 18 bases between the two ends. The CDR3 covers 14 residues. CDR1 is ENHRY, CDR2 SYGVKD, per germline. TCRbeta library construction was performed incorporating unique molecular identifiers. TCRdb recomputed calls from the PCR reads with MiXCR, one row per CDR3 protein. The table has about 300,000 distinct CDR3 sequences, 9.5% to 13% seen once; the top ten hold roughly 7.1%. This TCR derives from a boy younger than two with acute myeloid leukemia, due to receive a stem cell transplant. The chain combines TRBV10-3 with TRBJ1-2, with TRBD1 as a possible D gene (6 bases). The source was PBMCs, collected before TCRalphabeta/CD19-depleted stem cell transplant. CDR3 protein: CATGLLYRDYGYTF. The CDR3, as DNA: TGTGCCACCGGCTTATTATACAGGGACTATGGCTACACCTTC.